The 19 T cell receptor beta chains listed next were all sequenced from one sample in a study of tumour-infiltrating T cells in Burkitt lymphoma. The repertoire was sequenced with immunoSEQ multiplex PCR; TCRdb's copy has only in-frame clones and lacks some. The data show roughly 2,600 clones, approximately 82% seen once. Sample: tumor tissue. The receptors derive from a human donor with diffuse large B-cell lymphoma.

This chain joins TRBV13 and TRBJ1-1; D is undetermined. Trimming shortened V by 0 bases and J by 4 bases, and 3 bases separated the two germline ends. Germline assignment: CDR1 PRHDT and CDR2 FYEKMQ (reference sequence). The CDR3 is 12 amino acids. The CDR3 DNA reads TGTGCCAGCAGCTTAGGTTCCACTGAAGCTTTCTTT. This codes for CASSLGSTEAFF.

A single count supports this clone. The gene calls are TRBV9 and TRBJ1-1; D is perhaps TRBD1 (6 bases). Trimming cost V 4 bases and J 2 bases, with 12 bases left between them. This CDR3 comprises 14 residues. CDR1 and CDR2 from the germline V gene are SGDLS and YYNGEE. This CDR3 is CASSPRGHNTEAFF. The CDR3 DNA reads as TGTGCCAGCAGCCCACGGGGACATAACACTGAAGCTTTCTTT.

V is TRBV30 and J is TRBJ2-1; 8 positions match TRBD2. V was clipped by 4 bases and J by 1 base; unmatched bases: 6. Per the germline V gene, CDR1 is GTSNPN and CDR2 is SVGIG (reference sequence). The CDR3 sequence is 15 residues long. The CDR3 reads CAWKVSGGSYNEQFF. CDR3 sequence (DNA): TGTGCCTGGAAAGTGAGCGGGGGATCCTACAATGAGCAGTTCTTC.

The V call is TRBV23-1, the J call TRBJ1-1, with D possibly being TRBD1 (5 bases). TRBV23-1 is recorded as an ORF, its role being uncertain. The CDR3 is 17 amino acids. Trimming pared 0 bases from V and 1 base from J, leaving 15 bases between. The CDR3 loop reads CASSQSGVGRPNTEAFF. The CDR3 nucleotides are TGCGCCAGCAGTCAATCGGGGGTGGGGCGTCCGAACACTGAAGCTTTCTTT.

The chain has TRBV5-1 and TRBJ2-7; 8 bases line up with TRBD1. Germline V lookup: CDR1 SGHRS, CDR2 YFSETQ. Trimming took 3 bases from V and 2 from J; bases not matched to a gene: 4. CDR3 size: 14 residues. CDR3 coding DNA: TGCGCCAGCAGCTGGACAGGGACTCCCTACGAGCAGTACTTC. Its protein is CASSWTGTPYEQYF.

The rearrangement uses TRBV19 and TRBJ2-7; TRBD1 aligns across 7 bases. There are 14 residues in the CDR3. The V segment lost 5 bases and the J segment 3 bases; nucleotides outside the gene matches: 7. Germline assignment: CDR1 LNHDA and CDR2 SQIVND (reference sequence). CDR3 nucleotide sequence: TGTGCCAGTAGTCCAGGGACAGCTAGCTACGAGCAGTACTTC. This sequence encodes CASSPGTASYEQYF.

The rearrangement links TRBV5-6 to TRBJ1-1; 7 bases fit TRBD1. This CDR3 has 14 amino acids. CDR1 and CDR2 (germline): SGHDT, YYEEEE. With V trimmed by 0 bases and J by 9 bases, 8 bases remained unmatched. The CDR3 coding sequence is TGTGCCAGCAGCTTGGAGACAGGGATCGTCAAAGCTTTCTTT. It specifies CASSLETGIVKAFF.

A few counts support this clone. The chain joins TRBV29-1 to TRBJ2-1; 7 bases are shared with TRBD2. Germline CDR1 reads SQVTM; CDR2 reads ANQGSEA. The CDR3 contains 13 residues. J lost 5 bases, V lost 5 bases, and 6 bases had no gene match. The CDR3 sequence is CSVRPSGNNEQFF. The CDR3 coding sequence is TGCAGCGTTCGGCCTAGCGGCAACAATGAGCAGTTCTTC.

The chain joins TRBV7-3 to TRBJ2-4; 8 bases line up with TRBD1. This CDR3 has 13 amino acids. Germline V gene lookup returns CDR1 SGHTA and CDR2 FQGTGA. J gave up 6 bases and V 5 bases, and 3 bases lay outside the gene matches. Here the CDR3 reads CASSNGQGNIQYF. CDR3 sequence (DNA): TGTGCCAGCAGCAATGGACAGGGAAACATTCAGTACTTC.

The chain is built from TRBV7-6 and TRBJ2-1; TRBD1 might be the D (6 bases). V gave up 5 bases and J gave up 7 bases, with 9 bases separating them. The CDR3 has 12 amino acids. Looked up from germline, CDR1 is SGHVS and CDR2 is FNYEAQ. CDR3 sequence (DNA): TGTGCCAGCAGCCTGCAGGGGAATGAGCAGTTCTTC. It encodes CASSLQGNEQFF.

The CDR3 DNA reads as TGTGCCAGCAGTAGGACAGGGTTGAGTCAGCCCCAGCATTTT. It yields the protein CASSRTGLSQPQHF. V usage is TRBV6-5 and J usage is TRBJ1-5; 8 nucleotides agree with TRBD1. The CDR3 consists of 14 residues. The V segment lost 5 bases and the J segment 6 bases; nucleotides outside the gene matches: 6. In germline, CDR1 is MNHEY, CDR2 SVGAGI.

V gene TRBV5-6 combines with J gene TRBJ2-3, with TRBD2 matching 9 bases. Germline CDR1 is SGHDT and CDR2 is YYEEEE. The CDR3 runs to 16 residues. V shed 4 bases and J 0 bases; nucleotides not matched to a gene: 6. The CDR3 region is CASSPRLAASTDTQYF. The CDR3 region has the DNA TGTGCCAGCAGCCCCCGACTAGCGGCTAGCACAGATACGCAGTATTTT.

The V and J genes are TRBV7-3 and TRBJ1-1; D possibly corresponds to TRBD1 (6 bases). Germline loops: CDR1 SGHTA, CDR2 FQGTGA. CDR3 length: 12 residues. V was pared by 4 bases and J by 7 bases, with 10 bases between. DNA of the CDR3: TGTGCCAGCAGCTCAGACAGGCGTGAAGCTTTCTTT. Translating gives CASSSDRREAFF.

The chain has TRBV23-1 and TRBJ1-5, with D perhaps TRBD1 (6 bases). TRBV23-1 is filed as an ORF, its function uncertain. This CDR3 spans 17 amino acids. The germline V and J ends were trimmed by 0 bases and 1 base, with 13 bases remaining between them. The CDR3 nucleotides are TGCGCCAGCAGTCAATCCGAGGGGGACGGAAGCAATCAGCCCCAGCATTTT. This translates into CASSQSEGDGSNQPQHF.

The chain couples TRBV4-1 to TRBJ2-1; TRBD1 aligns across 9 bases. CDR3 length equals 17 residues. Looked up from germline, CDR1 is MGHRA and CDR2 is YSYEKL. V lost 1 base to trimming and J lost 7 bases; unmatched junction nucleotides: 11. The CDR3 protein is CASSQVAPGQGYNEQFF. For the CDR3, the DNA is TGCGCCAGCAGCCAAGTAGCCCCGGGACAGGGCTATAATGAGCAGTTCTTC.

This chain uses TRBV9 with TRBJ2-5; perhaps D is TRBD1 or TRBD2 (5 bases each). Germline V gene lookup returns CDR1 SGDLS and CDR2 YYNGEE. V gave up 4 bases and J gave up 1 base, with 11 bases separating them. This CDR3 is built from 14 residues. The CDR3 coding sequence is TGTGCCAGCAGCATGGGACCCCGCCAAGAGACCCAGTACTTC. This codes for CASSMGPRQETQYF. Based on the CDR3 plus reference TRBV9 and TRBJ2-5, the full variable domain is DSGVTQTPKHLITATGQRVTLRCSPRSGDLSVYWYQQSLDQGLQFLIQYYNGEERAKGNILERFSAQQFPDLHSELNLSSLELGDSALYFCASSMGPRQETQYFGPGTRLLVL.

The CDR3 nucleotides read TGTGCCAGCAGCTTATGGGGGGCCGGGGGGCAAGAGACCCAGTACTTC. Translated, it gives CASSLWGAGGQETQYF. The chain couples TRBV7-9 to TRBJ2-5; a possible D gene is TRBD2 (7 bases). CDR3 size: 16 residues. In germline, CDR1 is SEHNR, CDR2 FQNEAQ (reference sequence). Trimming left V 2 bases short and J 2 bases short, with 15 bases between.

The chain has TRBV7-3 and TRBJ1-2; D call uncertain. From germline, CDR1 is SGHTA and CDR2 FQGTGA. CDR3 length: 13 residues. V was clipped by 3 bases and J by 5 bases, with 10 bases between them. This CDR3 reads CASSFGRFYGYTF. Here the CDR3 DNA reads TGTGCCAGCAGCTTCGGTCGGTTTTATGGCTACACCTTC.

The CDR3 bases are TGTGCCAGCAGTCCCCGTAGCGGGAGCCGGGGCAATGAGCAGTTCTTC. Translated, it gives CASSPRSGSRGNEQFF. This chain links TRBV27 with TRBJ2-1, with 9 bases identical to TRBD2. The trim removed 5 bases at V and 6 bases at J, leaving 11 bases unmatched. This CDR3 comprises 16 residues. The germline V gene encodes CDR1 MNHEY and CDR2 SMNVEV (reference sequence).